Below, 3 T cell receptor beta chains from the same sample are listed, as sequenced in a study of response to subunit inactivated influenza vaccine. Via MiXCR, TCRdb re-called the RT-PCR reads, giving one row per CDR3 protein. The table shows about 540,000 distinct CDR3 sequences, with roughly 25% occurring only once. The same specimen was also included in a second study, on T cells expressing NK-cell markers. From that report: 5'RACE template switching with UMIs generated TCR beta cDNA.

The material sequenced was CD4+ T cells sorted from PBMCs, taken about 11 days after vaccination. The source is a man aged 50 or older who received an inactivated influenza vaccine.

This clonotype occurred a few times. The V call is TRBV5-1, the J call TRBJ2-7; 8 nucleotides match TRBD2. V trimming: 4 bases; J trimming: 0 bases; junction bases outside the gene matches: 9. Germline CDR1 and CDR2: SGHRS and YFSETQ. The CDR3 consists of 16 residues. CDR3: CASSLSAGDYSYEQYF. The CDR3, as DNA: TGCGCCAGCAGCCTATCAGCGGGAGACTACTCCTACGAGCAGTACTTC.

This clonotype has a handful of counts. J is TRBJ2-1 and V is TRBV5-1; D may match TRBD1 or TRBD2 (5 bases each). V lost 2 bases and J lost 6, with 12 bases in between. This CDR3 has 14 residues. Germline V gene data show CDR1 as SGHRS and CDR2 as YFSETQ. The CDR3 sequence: CASSFQGRGNEQFF. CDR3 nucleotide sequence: TGCGCCAGCAGCTTTCAGGGTCGGGGCAATGAGCAGTTCTTC. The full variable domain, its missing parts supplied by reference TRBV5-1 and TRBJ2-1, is KAGVTQTPRYLIKTRGQQVTLSCSPISGHRSVSWYQQTPGQGLQFLFEYFSETQRNKGNFPGRFSGRQFSNSRSEMNVSTLELGDSALYLCASSFQGRGNEQFFGPGTRLTVL.

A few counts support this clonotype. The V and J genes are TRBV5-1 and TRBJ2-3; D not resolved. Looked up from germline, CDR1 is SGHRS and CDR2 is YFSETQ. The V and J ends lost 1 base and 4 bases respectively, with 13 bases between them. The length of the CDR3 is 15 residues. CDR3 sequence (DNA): TGCGCCAGCAGCTTGACCCATCCTGGCGCAGATACGCAGTATTTT. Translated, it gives CASSLTHPGADTQYF.